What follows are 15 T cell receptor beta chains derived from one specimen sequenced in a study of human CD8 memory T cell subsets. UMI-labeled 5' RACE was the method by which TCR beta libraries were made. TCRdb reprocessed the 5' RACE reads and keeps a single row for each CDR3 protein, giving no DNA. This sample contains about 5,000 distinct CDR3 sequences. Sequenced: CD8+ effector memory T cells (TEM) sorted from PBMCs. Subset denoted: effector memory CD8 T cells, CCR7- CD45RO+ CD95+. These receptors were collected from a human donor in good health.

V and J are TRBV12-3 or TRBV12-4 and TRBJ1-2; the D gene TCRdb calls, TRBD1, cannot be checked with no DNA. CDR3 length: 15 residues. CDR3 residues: CASSPDSLSHYGYTF.

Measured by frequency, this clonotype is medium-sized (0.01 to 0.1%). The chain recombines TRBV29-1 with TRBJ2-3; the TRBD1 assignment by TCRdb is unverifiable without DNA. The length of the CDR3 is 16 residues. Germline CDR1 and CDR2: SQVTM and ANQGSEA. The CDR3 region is CSVEFGTGSSADTQYF.

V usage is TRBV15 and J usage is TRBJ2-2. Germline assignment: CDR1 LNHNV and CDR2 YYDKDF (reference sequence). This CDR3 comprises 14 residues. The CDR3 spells CATSRDQQTGELFF.

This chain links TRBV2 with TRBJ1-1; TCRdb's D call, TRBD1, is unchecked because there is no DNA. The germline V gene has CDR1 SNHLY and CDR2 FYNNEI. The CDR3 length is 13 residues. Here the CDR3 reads CASSQGLNTEAFF.

The CDR3 reads CASSGGTPEDEQYF. The gene calls are TRBV5-1 and TRBJ2-7; TCRdb lists TRBD2, though no DNA is available to test this call. Looked up from germline, CDR1 is SGHRS and CDR2 is YFSETQ. This CDR3 contains 14 residues.

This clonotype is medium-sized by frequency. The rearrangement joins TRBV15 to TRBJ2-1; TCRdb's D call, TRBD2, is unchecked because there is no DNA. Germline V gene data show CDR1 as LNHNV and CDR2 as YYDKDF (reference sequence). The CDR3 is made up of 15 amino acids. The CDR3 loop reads CATSRDQEGRNEQFF. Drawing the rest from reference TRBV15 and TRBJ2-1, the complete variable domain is DAMVIQNPRYQVTQFGKPVTLSCSQTLNHNVMYWYQQKSSQAPKLLFHYYDKDFNNEADTPDNFQSRRPNTSFCFLDIRSPGLGDTAMYLCATSRDQEGRNEQFFGPGTRLTVL.

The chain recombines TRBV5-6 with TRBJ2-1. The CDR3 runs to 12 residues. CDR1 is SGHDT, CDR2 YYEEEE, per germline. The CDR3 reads CASSPMGDEQFF.

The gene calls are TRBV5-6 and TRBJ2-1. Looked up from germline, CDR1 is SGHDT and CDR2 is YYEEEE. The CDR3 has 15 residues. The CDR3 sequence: CASSLAEVLWDEQFF.

CDR3 protein: CASSFPGGDSPLHF. V is TRBV7-2 and J is TRBJ1-6; TCRdb names TRBD1, which stays unverified in the absence of DNA. There are 14 residues in the CDR3. Germline V gene lookup returns CDR1 SGHTA and CDR2 FQGNSA. Together with reference TRBV7-2 and TRBJ1-6, the CDR3 gives the full variable domain: GAGVSQSPSNKVTEKGKDVELRCDPISGHTALYWYRQSLGQGLEFLIYFQGNSAPDKSGLPSDRFSAERTGGSVSTLTIQRTQQEDSAVYLCASSFPGGDSPLHFGNGTRLTVT.

The CDR3 region is CASSDGTSRRRDTQYF. J is TRBJ2-3 and V is TRBV5-1; TCRdb selects TRBD2, and the lack of DNA leaves this call unchecked. This CDR3 spans 16 amino acids. Germline values: CDR1 SGHRS, CDR2 YFSETQ.

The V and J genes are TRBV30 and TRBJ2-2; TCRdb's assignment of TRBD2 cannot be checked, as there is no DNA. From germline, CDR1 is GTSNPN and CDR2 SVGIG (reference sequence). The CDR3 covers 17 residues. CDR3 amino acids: CAWSASGLAGGGGELFF.

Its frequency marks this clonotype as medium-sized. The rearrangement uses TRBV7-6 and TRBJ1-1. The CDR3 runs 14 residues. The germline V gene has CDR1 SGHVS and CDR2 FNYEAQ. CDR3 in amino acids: CASSPSNVNTEAFF.

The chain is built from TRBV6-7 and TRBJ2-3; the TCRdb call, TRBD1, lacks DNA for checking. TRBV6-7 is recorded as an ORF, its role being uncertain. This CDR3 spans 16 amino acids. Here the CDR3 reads CASSYISGSLPYTQYF.

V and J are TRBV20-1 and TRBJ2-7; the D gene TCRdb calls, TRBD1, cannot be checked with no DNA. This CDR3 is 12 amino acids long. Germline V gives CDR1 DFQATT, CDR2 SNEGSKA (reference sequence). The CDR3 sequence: CSADRGAYEQYF.

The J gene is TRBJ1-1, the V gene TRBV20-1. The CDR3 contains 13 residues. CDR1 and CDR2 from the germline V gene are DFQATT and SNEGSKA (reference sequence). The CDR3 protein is CSAFSLGNTEAFF.